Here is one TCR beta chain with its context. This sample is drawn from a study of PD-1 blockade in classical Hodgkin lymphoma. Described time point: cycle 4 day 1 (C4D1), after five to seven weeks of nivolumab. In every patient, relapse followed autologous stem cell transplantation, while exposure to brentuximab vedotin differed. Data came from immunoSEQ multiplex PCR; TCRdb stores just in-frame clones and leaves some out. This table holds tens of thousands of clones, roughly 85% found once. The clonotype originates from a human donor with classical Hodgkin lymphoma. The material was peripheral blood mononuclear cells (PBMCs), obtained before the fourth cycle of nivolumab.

The CDR3 spells CATRGAEETARGNEQFF. The CDR3 DNA is TGCGCCACCAGAGGGGCGGAGGAGACAGCGAGAGGCAATGAGCAGTTCTTC. This sequence joins TRBV5-1 and TRBJ2-1, with D perhaps assigned TRBD1 or TRBD2 (5 bases each). V lost 9 bases and J lost 6, with 28 bases in between. This CDR3 is 17 amino acids long. Germline values: CDR1 SGHRS, CDR2 YFSETQ.